These T cell receptor beta chains were read from a single sample in a study of blood T cell repertoires in COVID-19. Some clones are missing from TCRdb's copy, which holds only in-frame ones; the method was immunoSEQ multiplex PCR. This sample has over 350,000 clones, with roughly 90% found just once. Sequenced material: peripheral blood. The receptor source for this set is a woman aged 30 to 39 with active or convalescent COVID-19. Each CDR3 is given with its conserved first and last residue. The order of the fields is clone size, J gene, V gene, D gene, CDR3 protein, CDR3 DNA. The D gene is left open where the match is weak. Rows give clone size only sometimes, using once, few, many, or a class for an expanded clone.

abundance: .; j_gene: TRBJ2-7; v_gene: TRBV5-1; d_gene: TRBD2; CDR3aa: CASSLGLAGVYEQYF; CDR3nt: TGCGCCAGCAGCTTGGGTCTAGCGGGAGTGTACGAGCAGTACTTC
abundance: .; j_gene: TRBJ1-4; v_gene: TRBV11-2; d_gene: .; CDR3aa: CASSVQGGGEKLFF; CDR3nt: TGTGCCAGCAGCGTCCAGGGAGGGGGTGAAAAACTGTTTTTT
abundance: .; j_gene: TRBJ1-1; v_gene: TRBV30; d_gene: .; CDR3aa: CAWSVRGRGSEAFF; CDR3nt: TGTGCCTGGAGTGTCAGGGGTAGGGGGAGTGAAGCTTTCTTT
abundance: .; j_gene: TRBJ1-2; v_gene: TRBV4-1; d_gene: .; CDR3aa: CASSQDTGFSYGYTF; CDR3nt: TGCGCCAGCAGCCAAGATACAGGTTTCTCCTATGGCTACACCTTC
abundance: .; j_gene: TRBJ1-4; v_gene: TRBV5-5; d_gene: .; CDR3aa: CASSLGSLEKLFF; CDR3nt: TGTGCCAGCAGCTTGGGAAGCTTGGAAAAACTGTTTTTT
abundance: .; j_gene: TRBJ2-3; v_gene: TRBV5-4; d_gene: .; CDR3aa: CASSKQGSRGADTQYF; CDR3nt: TGTGCCAGCAGCAAACAGGGGTCTAGGGGGGCAGATACGCAGTATTTT
abundance: .; j_gene: TRBJ2-7; v_gene: TRBV5-1; d_gene: TRBD1; CDR3aa: CASSWGTGHTYEQYF; CDR3nt: TGCGCCAGCAGCTGGGGGACAGGGCATACCTACGAGCAGTACTTC
abundance: few; j_gene: TRBJ1-1; v_gene: TRBV2; d_gene: .; CDR3aa: CASSGGMNTEAFF; CDR3nt: TGTGCCAGCAGTGGAGGGATGAACACTGAAGCTTTCTTT
abundance: few; j_gene: TRBJ2-5; v_gene: TRBV6-6; d_gene: TRBD1; CDR3aa: CASIGQDQETQYF; CDR3nt: TGTGCCAGTATAGGACAGGACCAAGAGACCCAGTACTTC
abundance: .; j_gene: TRBJ2-1; v_gene: TRBV27; d_gene: TRBD2; CDR3aa: CASSFSPAGMVGDEQFF; CDR3nt: TGTGCCAGCAGTTTCTCCCCAGCGGGAATGGTTGGCGATGAGCAGTTCTTC
abundance: .; j_gene: TRBJ2-7; v_gene: TRBV27; d_gene: .; CDR3aa: CASSDGGRAYEQYF; CDR3nt: TGTGCCAGCAGCGATGGCGGTCGCGCCTACGAGCAGTACTTC
abundance: once; j_gene: TRBJ2-1; v_gene: TRBV6-5; d_gene: TRBD2; CDR3aa: CASAGLAGVGNEQFF; CDR3nt: TGTGCCAGCGCGGGACTAGCGGGAGTGGGAAATGAGCAGTTCTTC
abundance: .; j_gene: TRBJ1-5; v_gene: TRBV4-2; d_gene: .; CDR3aa: CASSQAVGGGDQPQHF; CDR3nt: TGTGCCAGCAGCCAGGCCGTGGGAGGGGGGGATCAGCCCCAGCATTTT
abundance: few; j_gene: TRBJ2-5; v_gene: TRBV2; d_gene: TRBD1; CDR3aa: CASRSGGARQETQYF; CDR3nt: TGTGCCAGCAGGTCAGGGGGCGCTAGACAAGAGACCCAGTACTTC
abundance: .; j_gene: TRBJ1-6; v_gene: TRBV6-6; d_gene: TRBD1; CDR3aa: CASSLGQGWSPLHF; CDR3nt: TGTGCCAGCAGCCTCGGACAGGGGTGGTCACCCCTCCACTTT
abundance: .; j_gene: TRBJ1-5; v_gene: TRBV6-4; d_gene: .; CDR3aa: CASSEGPVAVTGNQPQHF; CDR3nt: TGTGCCAGCAGTGAAGGCCCGGTAGCCGTTACGGGCAATCAGCCCCAGCATTTT
abundance: .; j_gene: TRBJ1-1; v_gene: TRBV10-1; d_gene: .; CDR3aa: CASKMALNTEAFF; CDR3nt: TGCGCCAGCAAGATGGCTCTGAACACTGAAGCTTTCTTT
abundance: .; j_gene: TRBJ1-1; v_gene: TRBV27; d_gene: .; CDR3aa: CASSLFATLTSGTQGEAFF; CDR3nt: TGTGCCAGCAGTTTATTCGCGACCCTTACTTCCGGGACACAAGGGGAAGCTTTCTTT
abundance: .; j_gene: TRBJ2-1; v_gene: TRBV11-3; d_gene: .; CDR3aa: CASSQRTAYLPNEQFF; CDR3nt: TGTGCCAGCAGCCAGAGGACAGCCTATCTCCCCAATGAGCAGTTCTTC
abundance: .; j_gene: TRBJ2-5; v_gene: TRBV10-3; d_gene: TRBD1; CDR3aa: CAARTGAGETQYF; CDR3nt: TGTGCCGCCCGAACAGGGGCAGGGGAGACCCAGTACTTC
abundance: .; j_gene: TRBJ1-2; v_gene: TRBV5-1; d_gene: TRBD1; CDR3aa: CASSYGQGEDGYTF; CDR3nt: TGCGCCAGCAGCTACGGACAGGGGGAGGATGGCTACACCTTC
abundance: .; j_gene: TRBJ2-7; v_gene: TRBV4-2; d_gene: TRBD2; CDR3aa: CASSQVAGGSGEQYF; CDR3nt: TGTGCCAGCAGCCAAGTAGCGGGAGGGAGCGGAGAGCAGTACTTC
abundance: .; j_gene: TRBJ2-2; v_gene: TRBV7-7; d_gene: TRBD1; CDR3aa: CASSQTGGHTGELFF; CDR3nt: TGTGCCAGCAGCCAGACAGGGGGCCACACCGGGGAGCTGTTTTTT